This TCR beta chain was observed in a study of T cells in Graves' hyperthyroidism and ophthalmopathy. Study conclusions and caveats: It was a median around 6 months before onset that the model predicted ophthalmopathy.

Regarding this clonotype: Its antigen is not known.

The investigators amplified TCR beta CDR3 regions from RNA transcripts. The study used the HTBI primer set for a first-round RT-PCR of the TCR CDR3. TCRdb re-called the multiplex PCR reads through MiXCR, storing one row per CDR3 protein. The sample yields some 720,000 distinct CDR3 sequences, roughly 17% seen once. Hyperthyroidism in the patients, aged 18 to 65, was newly diagnosed and under 2 months in duration. Germline V gene sequence: CDR1 LNHDA, CDR2 SQIVND (reference sequence). The CDR3 is made up of 14 amino acids. The V end lost 5 bases, the J end lost 2 bases, and 13 bases lay between the germline ends.

This sequence joins TRBV19 and TRBJ2-7; the D is unclear. This receptor was identified in a young man with Graves' hyperthyroidism. The sample taken for sequencing was blood. CDR3 nucleotides: TGTGCCAGTAGTGGTTCCTATCTCCCCTACGAGCAGTACTTC. Protein sequence: CASSGSYLPYEQYF.